The rows below give T cell receptor beta chains drawn from one sample of a study of blood T cell repertoires in COVID-19. TCRdb's table, derived via immunoSEQ multiplex PCR, lists solely in-frame clones and lacks some. Found here are fewer than 150,000 clones, about 88% of them singletons; the top ten hold roughly 3.5%. Input material: peripheral blood. The receptors originated from a man aged 35-49 years with acute or convalescent COVID-19. Both conserved end residues are part of each CDR3. Fields, in order: CDR3 protein, CDR3 DNA, V gene, D gene, clone size, J gene. D genes are given only for firm matches. Size is stated for part of the rows, as once, few or many counts, or as a class when the clone is expanded.

CASSYLSGKLNGYTF | TGTGCCAGCAGTTACTTATCAGGGAAGTTGAATGGCTACACCTTC | TRBV6-6 | . | . | TRBJ1-2
CASSRQIQETQYF | TGTGCCAGTAGTAGACAGATACAAGAGACCCAGTACTTC | TRBV19 | . | . | TRBJ2-5
CASSIWTGEDSPLHF | TGTGCCAGCAGCATCTGGACCGGGGAGGATTCACCCCTCCACTTT | TRBV21-1 | . | once | TRBJ1-6
CASSLVGGDYNEQFF | TGCGCCAGCAGCTTGGTCGGGGGGGATTACAATGAGCAGTTCTTC | TRBV5-1 | TRBD2 | . | TRBJ2-1
CASSYASGSGTQYF | TGTGCCAGCAGTTATGCTAGCGGTTCAGGGACCCAGTACTTC | TRBV6-2/TRBV6-3 | TRBD2 | . | TRBJ2-5
CASSWGQEAPYEQYF | TGCGCCAGCAGCTGGGGACAGGAAGCCCCCTACGAGCAGTACTTC | TRBV5-1 | TRBD1 | . | TRBJ2-7
CASSKVAGLIYNSPLHF | TGTGCCAGCAGCAAAGTCGCAGGTCTGATCTATAATTCACCCCTCCACTTT | TRBV21-1 | . | once | TRBJ1-6
CASSPDSSYEQYF | TGCGCCAGCAGCCCCGACAGCTCCTACGAGCAGTACTTC | TRBV5-1 | . | few | TRBJ2-7
CAWSVLALNEQFF | TGTGCCTGGAGTGTATTGGCCCTCAATGAGCAGTTCTTC | TRBV30 | . | . | TRBJ2-1
CSASNQGNTIYF | TGCAGTGCTAGTAACCAGGGAAACACCATATATTTT | TRBV20-1 | . | . | TRBJ1-3
CASSQLASGGLETQYF | TGTGCCAGCAGCCAGTTGGCTAGCGGGGGTTTAGAGACCCAGTACTTC | TRBV3-1/TRBV3-2 | TRBD2 | . | TRBJ2-5
CASSRTGDGQPQHF | TGTGCCAGCAGCCGTACAGGGGATGGGCAGCCCCAGCATTTT | TRBV14 | TRBD1 | . | TRBJ1-5
CASSLQGPHGYTF | TGTGCCAGCAGTTTACAGGGGCCCCATGGCTACACCTTC | TRBV6-5 | TRBD1 | . | TRBJ1-2
CASSLGTLDNEQFF | TGTGCCAGCAGCTTAGGGACTTTGGACAATGAGCAGTTCTTC | TRBV7-3 | . | . | TRBJ2-1
CASSEGSGGLLEAFF | TGTGCCAGCAGTGAAGGCTCAGGCGGACTTCTTGAAGCTTTCTTT | TRBV6-1 | . | once | TRBJ1-1
CAITSGGNADTQYF | TGTGCCATAACTAGCGGGGGGAACGCAGATACGCAGTATTTT | TRBV10-3 | TRBD2 | once | TRBJ2-3
CASTGFGGGEQFF | TGTGCCAGCACGGGCTTCGGGGGAGGTGAGCAGTTCTTC | TRBV2 | . | . | TRBJ2-1
CASSPGTGAFYGYTF | TGTGCCAGCAGCCCAGGGACAGGGGCCTTCTATGGCTACACCTTC | TRBV7-2 | TRBD1 | . | TRBJ1-2
CASSNTGFSYEQYF | TGTGCCAGCAGCAACACAGGGTTTAGTTACGAGCAGTACTTC | TRBV6-5 | . | . | TRBJ2-7
CASSIGASGNYGYTF | TGTGCCAGTAGTATAGGGGCCAGTGGTAACTATGGCTACACCTTC | TRBV19 | . | . | TRBJ1-2
CASTRSGGITDTQYF | TGCGCCAGCACAAGGAGCGGGGGGATCACAGATACGCAGTATTTT | TRBV4-1 | TRBD2 | . | TRBJ2-3
CASSRVRGSGQPQHF | TGCGCCAGCAGCCGAGTCAGGGGAAGCGGTCAGCCCCAGCATTTT | TRBV4-1 | . | . | TRBJ1-5
CATSDWGLAGLSDTQYF | TGTGCCACCAGTGATTGGGGACTAGCGGGGCTCTCAGATACGCAGTATTTT | TRBV24-1 | TRBD2 | . | TRBJ2-3
CASTMTGGTYEQYF | TGTGCCAGCACCATGACAGGGGGAACCTACGAGCAGTACTTC | TRBV6-6 | TRBD1 | . | TRBJ2-7
CASGGQNRAEAFF | TGTGCCAGCGGTGGGCAGAACAGGGCTGAAGCTTTCTTT | TRBV2 | . | once | TRBJ1-1
CASKGDTLYEQYF | TGTGCCAGCAAGGGGGACACACTCTACGAGCAGTACTTC | TRBV2 | . | . | TRBJ2-7
CASSKAPGPSYEQYF | TGTGCCAGTAGTAAAGCCCCCGGTCCCTCCTACGAGCAGTACTTC | TRBV19 | . | . | TRBJ2-7
CASSPPGTPYNEQFF | TGTGCCAGCAGCCCTCCCGGGACACCCTACAATGAGCAGTTCTTC | TRBV9 | . | . | TRBJ2-1
CASSKGGLDNEQFF | TGTGCCAGCAGCAAAGGGGGCCTAGACAATGAGCAGTTCTTC | TRBV7-3 | TRBD1 | . | TRBJ2-1
CASSFKPLSGDEQFF | TGCGCCAGCAGCTTCAAACCGCTCTCCGGGGATGAGCAGTTCTTC | TRBV5-1 | . | . | TRBJ2-1
CAISERSGGGNEQFF | TGTGCCATCAGTGAGCGGAGCGGGGGAGGAAATGAGCAGTTCTTC | TRBV10-3 | TRBD2 | . | TRBJ2-1
CASSSYKGDRGKRNTIYF | TGTGCCAGCAGCTCCTACAAAGGGGACAGGGGGAAAAGAAACACCATATATTTT | TRBV11-2 | TRBD1 | . | TRBJ1-3
CASNNLDIRGTDTQYF | TGTGCCAGCAATAACCTGGACATCAGGGGCACAGATACGCAGTATTTT | TRBV2 | . | . | TRBJ2-3
CASCGLLSTDTQYF | TGCGCCAGCTGCGGACTACTCAGCACAGATACGCAGTATTTT | TRBV10-2 | . | . | TRBJ2-3
CASSFSPGAGGTGELFF | TGTGCCAGCAGTTTCTCGCCGGGGGCAGGGGGTACCGGGGAGCTGTTTTTT | TRBV27 | . | . | TRBJ2-2
CASSEGFEDGEQYF | TGTGCCAGCAGTGAAGGCTTCGAGGATGGCGAGCAGTACTTC | TRBV2 | . | once | TRBJ2-7
CASSPYPRGAVETQYF | TGTGCCAGCAGCCCCTATCCCCGGGGTGCTGTGGAGACCCAGTACTTC | TRBV5-5 | . | . | TRBJ2-5
CASSKEGRDRTMNTEAFF | TGTGCCAGCAGCAAAGAAGGGCGGGACCGGACAATGAACACTGAAGCTTTCTTT | TRBV21-1 | . | . | TRBJ1-1
CASSTSGGFSYNEQFF | TGTGCCAGCAGCACATCGGGGGGCTTTAGCTACAATGAGCAGTTCTTC | TRBV7-3 | . | . | TRBJ2-1
CASSFHTDTQYF | TGCGCCAGCAGCTTTCACACAGATACGCAGTATTTT | TRBV5-1 | . | . | TRBJ2-3
CASSVTGINSPLHF | TGTGCCAGCAGCGTGACAGGGATCAATTCACCCCTCCACTTT | TRBV9 | TRBD1 | . | TRBJ1-6
CATTSGGTDTQYF | TGTGCCACCACTAGCGGGGGCACAGATACGCAGTATTTT | TRBV24-1 | TRBD2 | . | TRBJ2-3
CATSRDRGETQYF | TGTGCCACCAGCAGAGATAGAGGGGAGACCCAGTACTTC | TRBV15 | . | . | TRBJ2-5
CASSQLVRPYGYTF | TGTGCCAGCAGCCAACTGGTCAGGCCTTATGGCTACACCTTC | TRBV14 | . | . | TRBJ1-2
CASSAQVANTEAFF | TGTGCCAGCAGCGCGCAGGTTGCGAACACTGAAGCTTTCTTT | TRBV3-1/TRBV3-2 | . | . | TRBJ1-1
CASSKGGAGNYEQFF | TGTGCCAGCAGCAAGGGGGGGGCCGGCAATTATGAGCAGTTCTTC | TRBV7-2 | . | . | TRBJ2-1
CASTYWTGLNTEAFF | TGTGCCAGCACCTATTGGACAGGGCTCAACACTGAAGCTTTCTTT | TRBV21-1 | . | once | TRBJ1-1
CASSPTGTVDTGELFF | TGTGCCAGCAGCCCTACCGGGACAGTAGACACCGGGGAGCTGTTTTTT | TRBV5-6 | TRBD1 | . | TRBJ2-2
CASSLTGRDTEAFF | TGTGCCAGCAGTTTGACAGGCCGTGACACTGAAGCTTTCTTT | TRBV6-1 | . | . | TRBJ1-1
CASSRQSSYEQYF | TGTGCCAGCTCCCGACAGAGCTCCTACGAGCAGTACTTC | TRBV27 | . | . | TRBJ2-7
CASSLSVSTDTQYF | TGTGCCAGCAGCCTTTCGGTGAGCACAGATACGCAGTATTTT | TRBV6-2/TRBV6-3 | . | . | TRBJ2-3